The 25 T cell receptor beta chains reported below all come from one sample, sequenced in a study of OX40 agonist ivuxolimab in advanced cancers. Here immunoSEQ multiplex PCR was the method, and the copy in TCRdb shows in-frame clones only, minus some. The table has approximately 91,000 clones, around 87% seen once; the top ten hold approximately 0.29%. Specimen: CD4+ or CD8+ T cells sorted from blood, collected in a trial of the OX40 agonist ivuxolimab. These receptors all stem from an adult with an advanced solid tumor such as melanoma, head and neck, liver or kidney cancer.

CDR3 nucleotides: TGTGCCAGCAGCCTGACGCCGGGGGTGGACTATGGCTACACCTTC. Its protein is CASSLTPGVDYGYTF. The J gene is TRBJ1-2, the V gene TRBV27; D may be TRBD1 (5 bases). The CDR3 has 15 residues. The germline V gene has CDR1 MNHEY and CDR2 SMNVEV (reference sequence). Deletions cut 6 bases from V and 3 bases from J, with 17 bases between.

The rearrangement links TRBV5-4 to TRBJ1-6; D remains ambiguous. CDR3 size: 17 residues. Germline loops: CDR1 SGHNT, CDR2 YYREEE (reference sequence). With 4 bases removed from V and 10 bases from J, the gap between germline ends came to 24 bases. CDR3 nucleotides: TGTGCCAGCAGCCCTCCAGGTGATTGGATTTCAGGCTCACCCCTCCACTTT. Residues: CASSPPGDWISGSPLHF.

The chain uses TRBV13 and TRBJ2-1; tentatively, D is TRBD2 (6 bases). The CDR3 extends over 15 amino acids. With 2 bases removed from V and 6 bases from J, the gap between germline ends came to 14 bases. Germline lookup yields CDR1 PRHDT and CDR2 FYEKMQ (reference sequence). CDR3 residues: CASSLRRVQVNEQFF. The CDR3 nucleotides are TGTGCCAGCAGCTTAAGGAGGGTACAGGTCAATGAGCAGTTCTTC. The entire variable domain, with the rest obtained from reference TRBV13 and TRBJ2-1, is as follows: AAGVIQSPRHLIKEKRETATLKCYPIPRHDTVYWYQQGPGQDPQFLISFYEKMQSDKGSIPDRFSAQQFSDYHSELNMSSLELGDSALYFCASSLRRVQVNEQFFGPGTRLTVL.

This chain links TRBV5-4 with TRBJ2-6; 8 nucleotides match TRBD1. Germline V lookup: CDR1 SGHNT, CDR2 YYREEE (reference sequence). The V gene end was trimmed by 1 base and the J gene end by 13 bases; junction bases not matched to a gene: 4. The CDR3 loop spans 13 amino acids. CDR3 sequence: CASSLQGARVLTF. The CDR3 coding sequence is TGTGCCAGCAGCTTGCAGGGGGCTAGGGTCCTGACTTTC.

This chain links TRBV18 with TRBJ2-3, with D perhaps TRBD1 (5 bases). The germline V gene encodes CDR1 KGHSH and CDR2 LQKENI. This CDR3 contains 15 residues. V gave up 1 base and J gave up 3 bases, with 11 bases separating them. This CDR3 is CASSPRQGPTDTQYF. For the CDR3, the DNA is TGTGCCAGCTCACCACGGCAGGGCCCAACAGATACGCAGTATTTT.

CDR3 nucleotides: TGTGCCAGCAGCCGCGCTGGAGGAAATCAGCCCCAGCATTTT. This translates into CASSRAGGNQPQHF. This chain joins TRBV25-1 and TRBJ1-5; D gene uncertain. V lost 6 bases to trimming and J lost 4 bases, with 13 bases between them. CDR3 size: 14 residues. Germline V CDR1 and CDR2: MGHDK, SYGVNS.

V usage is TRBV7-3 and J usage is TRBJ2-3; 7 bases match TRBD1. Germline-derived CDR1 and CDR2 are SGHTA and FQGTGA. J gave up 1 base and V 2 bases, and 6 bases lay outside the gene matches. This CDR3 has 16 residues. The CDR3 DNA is TGTGCCAGCAGCTTAGTAAGGGGGCCGGGCACAGATACGCAGTATTTT. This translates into CASSLVRGPGTDTQYF.

CDR3 bases: TGTGCCAGCAGCCTAGACAGCACGAACACTGAAGCTTTCTTT. Encoded protein: CASSLDSTNTEAFF. The chain uses TRBV7-6 and TRBJ1-1; D is perhaps TRBD1 (5 bases). This CDR3 has 14 amino acids. V was cut by 5 bases and J by 1 base, with 11 bases left in between. CDR1 and CDR2 (germline): SGHVS, FNYEAQ.

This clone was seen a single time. CDR3 residues: CASRGIEETQYF. The CDR3 DNA follows: TGCGCCAGCCGCGGGATTGAAGAGACCCAGTACTTC. The genes are TRBV4-1 and TRBJ2-5, with D tentatively TRBD2 (6 bases). The germline V gene has CDR1 MGHRA and CDR2 YSYEKL. Trimming removed 8 bases from V and 3 bases from J, with 10 bases in between. There are 12 residues in the CDR3.

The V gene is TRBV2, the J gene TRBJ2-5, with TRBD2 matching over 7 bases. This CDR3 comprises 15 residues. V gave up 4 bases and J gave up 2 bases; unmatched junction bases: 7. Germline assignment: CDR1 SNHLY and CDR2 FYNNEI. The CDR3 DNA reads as TGTGCCAGCAGTGCTCCCCCCGGGGGGCAAGAGACCCAGTACTTC. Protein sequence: CASSAPPGGQETQYF. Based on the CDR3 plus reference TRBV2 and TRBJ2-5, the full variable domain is EPEVTQTPSHQVTQMGQEVILRCVPISNHLYFYWYRQILGQKVEFLVSFYNNEISEKSEIFDDQFSVERPDGSNFTLKIRSTKLEDSAMYFCASSAPPGGQETQYFGPGTRLLVL.

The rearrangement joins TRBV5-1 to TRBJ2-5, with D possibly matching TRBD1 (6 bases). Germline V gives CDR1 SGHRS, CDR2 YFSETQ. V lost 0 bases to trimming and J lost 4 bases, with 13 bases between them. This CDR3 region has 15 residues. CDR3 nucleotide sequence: TGCGCCAGCAGCTTGGCCACAGGGCAGGGAGAGACCCAGTACTTC. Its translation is CASSLATGQGETQYF. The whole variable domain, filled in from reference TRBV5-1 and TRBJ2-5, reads KAGVTQTPRYLIKTRGQQVTLSCSPISGHRSVSWYQQTPGQGLQFLFEYFSETQRNKGNFPGRFSGRQFSNSRSEMNVSTLELGDSALYLCASSLATGQGETQYFGPGTRLLVL.

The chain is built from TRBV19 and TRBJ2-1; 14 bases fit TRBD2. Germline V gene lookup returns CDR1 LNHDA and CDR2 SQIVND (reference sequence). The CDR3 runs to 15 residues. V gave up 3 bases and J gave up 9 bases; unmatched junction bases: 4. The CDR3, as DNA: TGTGCCAGTAGTATGGGACTAGCGGGGGTGGGTGAGCAGTTCTTC. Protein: CASSMGLAGVGEQFF.

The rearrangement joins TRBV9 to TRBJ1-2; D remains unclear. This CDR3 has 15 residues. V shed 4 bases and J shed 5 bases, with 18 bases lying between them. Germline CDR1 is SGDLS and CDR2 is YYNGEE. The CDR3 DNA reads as TGTGCCAGCAGCCCCAATGTTCCAGCTTCATATGGCTACACCTTC. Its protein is CASSPNVPASYGYTF.

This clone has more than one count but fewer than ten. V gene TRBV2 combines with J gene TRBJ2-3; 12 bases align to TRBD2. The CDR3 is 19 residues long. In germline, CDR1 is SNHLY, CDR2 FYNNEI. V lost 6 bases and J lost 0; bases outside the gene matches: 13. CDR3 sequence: CASSSGLAGPSRSTDTQYF. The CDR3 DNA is TGTGCCAGCAGCTCTGGACTAGCGGGGCCGAGTCGAAGCACAGATACGCAGTATTTT. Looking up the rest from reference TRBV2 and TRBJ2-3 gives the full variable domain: EPEVTQTPSHQVTQMGQEVILRCVPISNHLYFYWYRQILGQKVEFLVSFYNNEISEKSEIFDDQFSVERPDGSNFTLKIRSTKLEDSAMYFCASSSGLAGPSRSTDTQYFGPGTRLTVL.

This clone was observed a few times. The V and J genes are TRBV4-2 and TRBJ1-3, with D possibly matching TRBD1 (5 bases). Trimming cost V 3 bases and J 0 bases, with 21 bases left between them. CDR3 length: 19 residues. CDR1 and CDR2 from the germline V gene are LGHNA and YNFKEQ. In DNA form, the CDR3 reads TGTGCCAGCAGCCAGGGCCTCCCGGGGGGTATAAGCTCTGGAAACACCATATATTTT. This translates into CASSQGLPGGISSGNTIYF.

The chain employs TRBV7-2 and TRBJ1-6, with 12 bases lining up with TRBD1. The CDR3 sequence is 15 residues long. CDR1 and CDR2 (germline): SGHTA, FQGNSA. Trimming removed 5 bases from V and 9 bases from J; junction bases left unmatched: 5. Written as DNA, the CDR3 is TGTGCCAGCAGCCTAGGGACAGGGGGCGGTTCACCCCTCCACTTT. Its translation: CASSLGTGGGSPLHF.

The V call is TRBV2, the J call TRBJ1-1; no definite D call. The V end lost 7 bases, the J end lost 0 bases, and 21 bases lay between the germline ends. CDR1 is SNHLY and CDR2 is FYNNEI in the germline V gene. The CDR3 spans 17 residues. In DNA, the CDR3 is TGTGCCAGCATGTCCGGGCCAATCAAGGGCGTGAACACTGAAGCTTTCTTT. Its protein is CASMSGPIKGVNTEAFF.

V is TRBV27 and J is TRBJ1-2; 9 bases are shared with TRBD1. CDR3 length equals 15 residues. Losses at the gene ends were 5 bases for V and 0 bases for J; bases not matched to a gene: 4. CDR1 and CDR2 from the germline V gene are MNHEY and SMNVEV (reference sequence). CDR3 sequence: CASSAHRGPNYGYTF. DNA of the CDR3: TGTGCCAGCAGTGCACACAGGGGGCCTAACTATGGCTACACCTTC.

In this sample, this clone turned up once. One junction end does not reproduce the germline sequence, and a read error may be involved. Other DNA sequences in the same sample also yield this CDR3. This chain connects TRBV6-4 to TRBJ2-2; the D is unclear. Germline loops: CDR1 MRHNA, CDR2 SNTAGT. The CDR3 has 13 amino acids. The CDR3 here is CASSDYITGELFF. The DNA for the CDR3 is TGTGCCAGCAGTGACTATATCACCGGAGAGCTGTTTTTT.

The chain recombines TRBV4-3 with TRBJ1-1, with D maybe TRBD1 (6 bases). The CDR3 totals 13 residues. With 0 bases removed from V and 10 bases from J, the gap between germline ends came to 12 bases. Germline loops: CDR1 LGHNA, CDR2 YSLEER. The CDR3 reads CASSQEVQGRAFF. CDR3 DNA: TGCGCCAGCAGCCAAGAGGTCCAGGGGCGAGCTTTCTTT.

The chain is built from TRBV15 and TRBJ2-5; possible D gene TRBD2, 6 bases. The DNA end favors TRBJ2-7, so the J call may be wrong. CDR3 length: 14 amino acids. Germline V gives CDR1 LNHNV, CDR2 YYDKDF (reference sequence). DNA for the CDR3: TGTGCCACCAGCAGAGATCGTGCGGGGTACGAGCAGTACTTC. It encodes CATSRDRAGYEQYF.

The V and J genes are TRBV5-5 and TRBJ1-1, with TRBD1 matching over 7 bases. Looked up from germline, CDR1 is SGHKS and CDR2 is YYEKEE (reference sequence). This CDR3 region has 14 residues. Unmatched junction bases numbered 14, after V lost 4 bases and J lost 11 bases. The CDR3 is CASSPGTVTGEAFF. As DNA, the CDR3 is TGTGCCAGCAGCCCAGGGACAGTTACCGGAGAGGCTTTCTTT.

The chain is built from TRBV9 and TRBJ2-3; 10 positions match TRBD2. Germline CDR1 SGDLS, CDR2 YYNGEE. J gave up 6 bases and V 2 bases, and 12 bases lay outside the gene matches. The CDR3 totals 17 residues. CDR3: CASSVAIQRGGGDTQYF. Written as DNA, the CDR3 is TGTGCCAGCAGCGTCGCCATTCAGCGGGGGGGCGGGGATACGCAGTATTTT.

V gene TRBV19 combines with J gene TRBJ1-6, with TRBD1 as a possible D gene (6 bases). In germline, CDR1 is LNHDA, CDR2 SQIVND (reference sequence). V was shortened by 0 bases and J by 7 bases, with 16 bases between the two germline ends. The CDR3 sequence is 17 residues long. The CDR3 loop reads CASSIDRSGVTNSPLHF. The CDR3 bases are TGTGCCAGTAGTATAGATCGTTCAGGGGTTACAAATTCACCCCTCCACTTT.

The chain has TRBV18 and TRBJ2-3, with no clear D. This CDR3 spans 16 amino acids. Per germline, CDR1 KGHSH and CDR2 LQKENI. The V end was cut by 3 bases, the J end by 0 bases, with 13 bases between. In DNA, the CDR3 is TGTGCCAGCTCACCCAAGGGCCCGTCAAGCACAGATACGCAGTATTTT. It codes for CASSPKGPSSTDTQYF.